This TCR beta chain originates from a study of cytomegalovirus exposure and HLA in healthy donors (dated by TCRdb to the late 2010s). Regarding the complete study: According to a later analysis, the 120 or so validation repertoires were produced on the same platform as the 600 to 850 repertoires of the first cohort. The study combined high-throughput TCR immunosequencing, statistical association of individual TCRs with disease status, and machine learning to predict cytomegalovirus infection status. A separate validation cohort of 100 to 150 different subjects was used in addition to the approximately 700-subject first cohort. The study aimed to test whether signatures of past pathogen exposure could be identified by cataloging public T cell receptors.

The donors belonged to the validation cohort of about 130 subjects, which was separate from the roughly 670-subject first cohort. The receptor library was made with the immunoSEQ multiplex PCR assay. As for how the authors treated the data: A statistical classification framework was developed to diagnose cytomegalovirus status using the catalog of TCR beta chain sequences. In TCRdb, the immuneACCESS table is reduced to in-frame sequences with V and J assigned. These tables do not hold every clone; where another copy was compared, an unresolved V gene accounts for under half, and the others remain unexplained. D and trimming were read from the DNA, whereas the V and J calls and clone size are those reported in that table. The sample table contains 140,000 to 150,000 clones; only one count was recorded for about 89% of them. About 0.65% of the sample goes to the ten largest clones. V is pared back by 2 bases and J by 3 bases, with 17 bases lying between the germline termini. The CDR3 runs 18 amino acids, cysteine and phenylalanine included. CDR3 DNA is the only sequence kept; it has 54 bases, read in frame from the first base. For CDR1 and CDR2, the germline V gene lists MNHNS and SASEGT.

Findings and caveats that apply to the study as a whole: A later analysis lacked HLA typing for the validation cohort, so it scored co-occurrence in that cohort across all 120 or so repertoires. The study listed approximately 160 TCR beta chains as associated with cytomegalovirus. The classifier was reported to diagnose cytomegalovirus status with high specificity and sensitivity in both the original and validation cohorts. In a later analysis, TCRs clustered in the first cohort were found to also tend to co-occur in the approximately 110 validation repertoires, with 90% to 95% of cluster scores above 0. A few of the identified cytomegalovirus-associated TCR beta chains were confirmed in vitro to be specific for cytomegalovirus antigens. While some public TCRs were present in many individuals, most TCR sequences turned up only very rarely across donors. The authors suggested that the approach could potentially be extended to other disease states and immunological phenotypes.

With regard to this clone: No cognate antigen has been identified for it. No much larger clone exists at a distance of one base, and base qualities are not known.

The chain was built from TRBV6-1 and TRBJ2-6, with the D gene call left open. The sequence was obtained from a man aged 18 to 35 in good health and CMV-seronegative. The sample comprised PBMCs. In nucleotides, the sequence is TGTGCCAGCAGTGAAACCTCTATCTATTCTAGTGGGGCCAACGTCCTGACTTTC. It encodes CASSETSIYSSGANVLTF.